This T cell receptor (beta chain) originates from a study of blood T cell repertoires in COVID-19. Whole-study context: Both acute and convalescent COVID-19 samples were obtained from the United States, Italy and Spain. Sample material is recorded as cDNA or gDNA derived from T cells, B-cell-depleted T cells, or PBMCs.

Original handling: Estimation of nucleated cell counts was performed using reference gene primer amplification. TCRdb keeps only in-frame clones here, not all; method: immunoSEQ multiplex PCR. V, J and clone size are those of that table, while D and trimming were read from the DNA. The sample lists around 29,000 clones, 87% occurring once. This CDR3 has 14 amino acids. CDR1 is KGHSH and CDR2 is LQKENI in the germline V gene. Losses at the gene ends were 5 bases for V and 5 bases for J; bases not matched to a gene: 8. Sequenced: peripheral blood. The V and J genes are TRBV18 and TRBJ2-5; 7 bases are shared with TRBD1. The receptor was derived from a human donor in a cohort sampled during active COVID-19. As DNA, the CDR3 is TGTGCCAGCTCAACCAGACAGGGATCGGAGACCCAGTACTTC. Residues: CASSTRQGSETQYF.